The 3 T cell receptor beta chains presented below share a single source sample, sequenced in a study of long-term antiretroviral therapy in people with HIV. Sequencing relied on immunoSEQ assay v3.0, run at survey level. Profiled with immunoSEQ multiplex PCR; TCRdb holds only in-frame clones, not every one. The table includes tens of thousands of clones, roughly 80% detected once. The sample was unsorted PBMCs, taken 2.9 years after starting antiretroviral therapy. Source of these receptors: a woman in her 30s with HIV.

V usage is TRBV5-1 and J usage is TRBJ1-2; no definite D call. Germline assignment: CDR1 SGHRS and CDR2 YFSETQ. The CDR3 covers 13 residues. Trimming shortened V by 3 bases and J by 6 bases, and 12 bases separated the two germline ends. DNA for the CDR3: TGCGCCAGCAGCTCCCAACTTGGGGATGGCTACACCTTC. It codes for CASSSQLGDGYTF. The full variable domain, completed using reference TRBV5-1 and TRBJ1-2, is KAGVTQTPRYLIKTRGQQVTLSCSPISGHRSVSWYQQTPGQGLQFLFEYFSETQRNKGNFPGRFSGRQFSNSRSEMNVSTLELGDSALYLCASSSQLGDGYTFGSGTRLTVV.

The V gene is TRBV7-9, the J gene TRBJ1-4, with D perhaps TRBD1 (6 bases). The CDR3 has 15 residues. V was clipped by 0 bases and J by 8 bases, with 13 bases between them. Looked up from germline, CDR1 is SEHNR and CDR2 is FQNEAQ (reference sequence). The CDR3 sequence: CASSLAHREREKLFF. CDR3 nucleotides: TGTGCCAGCAGCTTAGCGCACAGGGAACGAGAAAAACTGTTTTTT.

This clone has more than one count but fewer than ten. The genes are TRBV19 and TRBJ1-2; weak D call: TRBD1 (6 bases). Germline-derived CDR1 and CDR2 are LNHDA and SQIVND (reference sequence). The V end lost 2 bases, the J end lost 4 bases, and 11 bases lay between the germline ends. The CDR3 has 14 residues. CDR3 sequence: CASSIQGLSYGYTF. The CDR3 DNA sequence: TGTGCCAGTAGTATACAGGGGCTTAGCTATGGCTACACCTTC. Complete variable domain (other parts from reference TRBV19 and TRBJ1-2): DGGITQSPKYLFRKEGQNVTLSCEQNLNHDAMYWYRQDPGQGLRLIYYSQIVNDFQKGDIAEGYSVSREKKESFPLTVTSAQKNPTAFYLCASSIQGLSYGYTFGSGTRLTVV.